Shown below are 16 T cell receptor beta chains from a single sample sequenced in a study of MAIT cells during Salmonella Paratyphi A infection. General study results and limits: Oligoclonal MAIT cells preferred TRBV20 and TRBV6, with usage seemingly unaffected by infection.

In TCRdb, the 5' RACE reads were re-called with MiXCR into one record per CDR3 protein. The sample yields about 710 distinct CDR3 sequences, about a sixth seen once. Documented time point: after infection, following antibiotic treatment. Valpha7.2+ CD161+ T cells were sorted by flow cytometry as MAIT cells. These receptors' targets are unknown. The sequencing here drew on MAIT cells from blood, taken at the last sampling point of the challenge study. The receptors were sampled from a person between 18 and 69 years old who was deliberately infected with Salmonella Paratyphi A in a paratyphoid fever challenge study.

This clonotype was detected only a few times. This rearrangement joins TRBV20-1 to TRBJ2-1; no firm D call. CDR3 length: 12 amino acids. Looked up from germline, CDR1 is DFQATT and CDR2 is SNEGSKA (reference sequence). V gave up 2 bases and J gave up 7 bases, with 9 bases separating them. The CDR3 DNA reads as TGCAGTGCTAGAAAACGTGAGAATGAGCAGTTCTTC. Translated, it gives CSARKRENEQFF.

This clonotype was seen at least ten times. The rearrangement joins TRBV20-1 to TRBJ2-1; 8 bases are a match to TRBD1. Germline trimming cut 1 base from V and 8 bases from J; bases unmatched to any gene: 7. The germline V gene encodes CDR1 DFQATT and CDR2 SNEGSKA (reference sequence). The CDR3 has 14 amino acids. The CDR3 sequence is CSARAMDREYEQFF. The CDR3 DNA follows: TGCAGTGCTAGAGCTATGGACAGGGAATATGAGCAGTTCTTC.

This clonotype has only a few counts. The chain has TRBV6-4 and TRBJ2-3; TRBD2 agrees at 10 bases. The CDR3 is made up of 16 amino acids. After removal of 5 bases from V and 5 bases from J, the junction contained 10 bases not matched to a gene. CDR1 and CDR2 from the germline V gene are MRHNA and SNTAGT. The CDR3 loop is CASSPTSGGGRDTQYF. CDR3 coding DNA: TGTGCCAGCAGTCCGACAAGCGGGGGGGGCAGAGATACGCAGTATTTT.

This clonotype is medium-sized in the sample. The chain employs TRBV15 and TRBJ2-7; no definite D call. CDR3 length: 14 amino acids. Trimming took 0 bases from V and 6 from J, leaving 12 bases between them. In germline, CDR1 is LNHNV, CDR2 YYDKDF (reference sequence). The CDR3 spells CATSRDPEHAEQYF. The CDR3 nucleotides are TGTGCCACCAGCAGAGATCCGGAGCACGCCGAGCAGTACTTC.

This chain joins TRBV20-1 and TRBJ2-2; 8 positions match TRBD1. Germline CDR1 reads DFQATT; CDR2 reads SNEGSKA (reference sequence). The CDR3 is 14 amino acids. With 0 bases clipped from V and 3 bases from J, the junction kept 0 bases outside the gene matches. CDR3 in DNA: TGCAGTGCTAGAGAGACAGGGGACACCGGGGAGCTGTTTTTT. Amino acids: CSARETGDTGELFF.

This clonotype was observed many times. The gene calls are TRBV20-1 and TRBJ2-5, with TRBD2 identical over 12 bases. Germline lookup yields CDR1 DFQATT and CDR2 SNEGSKA (reference sequence). The J segment lost 5 bases and the V segment lost 1 base, leaving 5 bases of the junction unmatched. The CDR3 is made up of 15 amino acids. CDR3 nucleotides: TGCAGTGCTAGAGGACTAGCGGGAGAGGCGGAGACCCAGTACTTC. It specifies CSARGLAGEAETQYF.

The chain employs TRBV20-1 and TRBJ2-3, with TRBD1 matching 9 bases. Germline assignment: CDR1 DFQATT and CDR2 SNEGSKA (reference sequence). V lost 3 bases, J lost 6 bases, and 13 bases stayed unmatched. This CDR3 spans 16 amino acids. CDR3 DNA sequence: TGCAGTGCTAGTACGGGGACAGGGATGATTTCGGATACGCAGTATTTT. Translation: CSASTGTGMISDTQYF.

There are many counts of this clonotype. This chain connects TRBV20-1 to TRBJ2-7; unclear D gene. The CDR3 is made up of 12 amino acids. Trimming removed 6 bases at V and 6 bases at J, with 15 bases between. Germline-derived CDR1 and CDR2 are DFQATT and SNEGSKA (reference sequence). CDR3 sequence (DNA): TGCAGTGCCCCGTTGGGATTGGGCGAGCAGTACTTC. Protein sequence: CSAPLGLGEQYF.

This clonotype turned up a few times. The V gene is TRBV20-1, the J gene TRBJ2-3, with TRBD2 identical over 9 bases. The CDR3 is 16 amino acids. V trimming: 0 bases; J trimming: 2 bases; junction bases outside the gene matches: 6. Germline V gene lookup returns CDR1 DFQATT and CDR2 SNEGSKA (reference sequence). CDR3 loop: CSARDLASGDTDTQYF. CDR3 in DNA: TGCAGTGCTAGAGATCTGGCTAGCGGGGACACAGATACGCAGTATTTT.

This chain uses TRBV20-1 with TRBJ2-2, with D possibly being TRBD1 or TRBD2 (6 bases each). V lost 0 bases and J 5 bases, leaving 13 bases between the germline ends. The CDR3 is 15 residues long. Germline CDR1 reads DFQATT; CDR2 reads SNEGSKA (reference sequence). The CDR3 DNA reads as TGCAGTGCTAGAGATCGGGGGCATAGGACCGGGGAGCTGTTTTTT. Protein: CSARDRGHRTGELFF.

By sample fraction, this clonotype is medium-sized. This sequence joins TRBV27 and TRBJ2-7; either TRBD1 or TRBD2 may supply D (5 bases each). V lost 2 bases and J 1 base, leaving 9 bases between the germline ends. Germline loops: CDR1 MNHEY, CDR2 SMNVEV (reference sequence). There are 14 residues in the CDR3. CDR3 region: CASSLKWGSYEQYF. DNA for the CDR3: TGTGCCAGCAGTTTAAAGTGGGGGTCCTACGAGCAGTACTTC.

This clonotype is medium-sized (0.01 to 0.1%) within its sample. V usage is TRBV4-2 and J usage is TRBJ2-7; TRBD1 matches at 9 bases. After removal of 0 bases from V and 6 bases from J, the junction contained 9 bases not matched to a gene. The CDR3 has 16 residues. The V gene's germline CDR1 is LGHNA and CDR2 YNFKEQ. The CDR3 sequence is CASSQDWGQGASEQYF. The CDR3 DNA is TGTGCCAGCAGCCAAGATTGGGGACAGGGTGCTTCCGAGCAGTACTTC.

The gene calls are TRBV6-4 and TRBJ2-3; weak D call: TRBD2 (6 bases). Per the germline V gene, CDR1 is MRHNA and CDR2 is SNTAGT. V lost 0 bases, J lost 11 bases, and 15 bases lay in between. The CDR3 loop spans 14 amino acids. This chain's CDR3 is CASSDSGEDNEQYF. The CDR3 coding sequence is TGTGCCAGCAGTGACTCAGGGGAGGACAATGAGCAGTATTTT.

The sample holds a few counts of this clonotype. This sequence joins TRBV6-4 and TRBJ2-3, with 10 bases identical to TRBD1. Trimming removed 2 bases from V and 4 bases from J; junction bases left unmatched: 0. The V gene's germline CDR1 is MRHNA and CDR2 SNTAGT. This CDR3 comprises 14 residues. CDR3 in DNA: TGTGCCAGCAGTGACGGACAGGGGGCAGATACGCAGTATTTT. Translated, it gives CASSDGQGADTQYF.

Note on this clonotype: It may be a read error: a sequence one base away is much more abundant. V and J are TRBV6-4 and TRBJ2-3; no clear D. Per germline, CDR1 MRHNA and CDR2 SNTAGT. The ends were cut back, 0 bases at V and 0 bases at J, with 4 bases in the middle. The CDR3 is made up of 14 amino acids. CDR3 residues: CASSDSGSTDTQYF. The DNA for the CDR3 is TGTGCCAGCAGTGACTCCGGGAGCACAGATACGCAGTATTTT.

By its share, this clonotype is medium-sized. V is TRBV6-1 and J is TRBJ2-7, with D perhaps TRBD1 (7 bases). Trimming left V 3 bases short and J 4 bases short, with 16 bases between. From germline, CDR1 is MNHNS and CDR2 SASEGT. The CDR3 is made up of 15 amino acids. For the CDR3, the DNA is TGTGCCAGCAGTGATCGACCGGAGGGGGCTTACGAGCAGTACTTC. Translation: CASSDRPEGAYEQYF.